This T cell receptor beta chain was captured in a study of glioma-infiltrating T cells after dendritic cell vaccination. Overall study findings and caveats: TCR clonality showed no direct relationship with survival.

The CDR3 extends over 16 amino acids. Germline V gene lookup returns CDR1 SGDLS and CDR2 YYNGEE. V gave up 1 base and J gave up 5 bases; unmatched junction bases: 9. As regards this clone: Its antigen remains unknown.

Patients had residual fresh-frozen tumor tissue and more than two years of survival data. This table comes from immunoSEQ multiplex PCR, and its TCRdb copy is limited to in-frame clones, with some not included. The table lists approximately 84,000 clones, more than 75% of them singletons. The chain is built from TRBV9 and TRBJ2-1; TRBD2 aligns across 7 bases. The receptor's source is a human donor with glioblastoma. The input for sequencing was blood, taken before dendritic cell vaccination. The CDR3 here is CASSVSQPSGHNEQFF. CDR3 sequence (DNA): TGTGCCAGCAGCGTATCCCAACCTAGCGGTCACAATGAGCAGTTCTTC.